These T cell receptor beta chains were read from a single sample in a study of T cell repertoires in cytomegalovirus infection. A single record per CDR3 protein comes from TCRdb applying MiXCR to the reads. The sample has some 130,000 distinct CDR3 sequences, approximately 9.2% seen once. The sequenced sample was PBMCs. The receptors come from a human donor in good health (CMV status not recorded). Some clones in this sample may be carry-over from other donors' samples. The CDR3 runs from the conserved cysteine through the conserved F or W. D genes are given only for firm matches. For some rows the clone size is stated as once, few or many, or as a class when expanded; others skip it.

>many|TRBD2|TRBJ2-1|TRBV20-1
TGCAGTGCTAGGGACCGACTAGCGGGGGGCCTCTTCAATGAGCAGTTCTTC
CSARDRLAGGLFNEQFF
>many|NA|TRBJ1-2|TRBV10-3
TGTGCCATCGCTATGGGGGATGGCTACACCTTC
CAIAMGDGYTF
>many|NA|TRBJ1-1|TRBV4-1
TGCGCCAGCAGCCAAGCTTGGGGCCAGATTGACACTGAAGCTTTCTTT
CASSQAWGQIDTEAFF
>many|NA|TRBJ1-2|TRBV4-1
TGCGCCAGCAGCCCTCAGCGGGACTTTGTTCATGGCTACACCTTC
CASSPQRDFVHGYTF
>many|TRBD1|TRBJ2-4|TRBV11-2
TGTGCCAGCAGCTTCTTCCGGGACAGATTAGCCAAAAACATTCAGTACTTC
CASSFFRDRLAKNIQYF
>many|NA|TRBJ1-1|TRBV15
TGTGCCACCAGCAGAGATCAGGGCACTGAAGCTTTCTTT
CATSRDQGTEAFF
>many|NA|TRBJ1-5|TRBV19
TGTGCCAGTAGTATGGGACAACGAAATCAGCCCCAGCATTTT
CASSMGQRNQPQHF
>few|NA|TRBJ1-4|TRBV20-1
TGCAGTGCTAGCGGGACAGAAAAACTGTTTTTT
CSASGTEKLFF
>NA|NA|TRBJ2-7|TRBV4-1
TGCGCCAGCAGCCAAGGACCCAGGGAACACGAGCAGTACTTC
CASSQGPREHEQYF
>many|NA|TRBJ1-4|TRBV12-3/TRBV12-4
TGTGCCAGCAGTCAGACGGAAGAGCTGTTTTTT
CASSQTEELFF
>many|NA|TRBJ1-1|TRBV7-2
TGTGCCAGCAGCTCGGGGGGGCAGGACACTGAAGCTTTCTTT
CASSSGGQDTEAFF
>few|TRBD1|TRBJ1-1|TRBV20-1
TGCAGTGCCGCACTACAACAGGGGGCTGAAGCTTTCTTT
CSAALQQGAEAFF
>many|NA|TRBJ1-5|TRBV28
TGTGCCAGCAGTTGGGAAGAGGGGTCCCCTTCGACTTATCAGCCCCAGCATTTT
CASSWEEGSPSTYQPQHF
>many|NA|TRBJ2-1|TRBV12-3/TRBV12-4
TGTGCCAGCAGTTTAGCGCCGAGTGGAATTGATGAGCAGTTCTTC
CASSLAPSGIDEQFF
>few|TRBD1|TRBJ1-1|TRBV7-9
TGTGCCGGTGGGGACAGGATTGAAGCTTTCTTT
CAGGDRIEAFF
>many|NA|TRBJ1-5|TRBV12-3/TRBV12-4
TGTGCCAGCAGTTTCCGGCAGGGGATGGATCAGCCCCAGCATTTT
CASSFRQGMDQPQHF
>NA|TRBD2|TRBJ2-1|TRBV6-6
TGTGCCAGCAGTCTAGCGGGGGAGCAGTTCTTC
CASSLAGEQFF
>many|NA|TRBJ2-5|TRBV11-1
TGTGCCAGCAACTCCGGCGGCGGGGACGTCTTCGAGACCCAGTACTTC
CASNSGGGDVFETQYF
>few|NA|TRBJ2-1|TRBV20-1
TGCAGTGCCGACAACCAGCATGAGCAGTTCTTC
CSADNQHEQFF
>NA|NA|TRBJ1-2|TRBV29-1
TGCAGCGTTGAAGTCGGGAGCTATGGCTACACCTTC
CSVEVGSYGYTF
>NA|TRBD1|TRBJ1-1|TRBV6-4
TGTGCCAGCAGCCCGGGGGGACAGGTCGAAGCTTTCTTT
CASSPGGQVEAFF
>many|TRBD1|TRBJ2-3|TRBV7-2
TGTGCCAGCAGCTTCGGACAGGGAGTGGAAAATACGCAGTATTTT
CASSFGQGVENTQYF
>many|TRBD1|TRBJ1-3|TRBV7-3
TGTGCCAGCAGTTTACAGGGGGCAGAGGACACCATATATTTT
CASSLQGAEDTIYF
>many|NA|TRBJ1-2|TRBV7-2
TGTGCCAGCAGCTTAGACCCCACAGGGTGGCCATATGGCTACACCTTC
CASSLDPTGWPYGYTF
>many|NA|TRBJ2-3|TRBV7-9
TGTGCCAGCAGCTCGACTAGGGAAGCTCCTCATACGCAGTATTTT
CASSSTREAPHTQYF
>many|TRBD1|TRBJ1-1|TRBV11-2
TGTGCCAGCAGCTCCCGAGGGACAGGGGGCATGAACACTGAAGCTTTCTTT
CASSSRGTGGMNTEAFF
>many|NA|TRBJ1-4|TRBV2
TGTGCCAGCAGTGACGGGCTACCTAATGAAAAACTGTTTTTT
CASSDGLPNEKLFF
>many|TRBD1|TRBJ1-5|TRBV7-2
TGTGCCAGCAGCTTTATTACAGGGGGATATAGCAATCAGCCCCAGCATTTT
CASSFITGGYSNQPQHF
>NA|TRBD2|TRBJ2-1|TRBV6-8
TGTGCCAGCAGGGGTCGGGGACTAGTGTCCTACAATGAGCAGTTCTTC
CASRGRGLVSYNEQFF
>few|NA|TRBJ1-5|TRBV2
TGTGCCAGCAGTGTCCTGTTATCCAGCAATCAGCCCCAGCATTTT
CASSVLLSSNQPQHF
>few|NA|TRBJ2-7|TRBV5-6
TGTGCCAGCAGCTTGGTGACACGGACTACCTACGAGCAGTACTTC
CASSLVTRTTYEQYF
>NA|NA|TRBJ2-5|TRBV29-1
TGCAGCGTTGGGGGTGTGGGTAGCCGTCAAGCAAAGTACTTC
CSVGGVGSRQAKYF
>few|NA|TRBJ2-5|TRBV20-1
TGCAGTGCTAGCTGGGAAGCAGAGACCCAGTACTTC
CSASWEAETQYF
>many|TRBD1|TRBJ1-1|TRBV27
TGTGCCAGCAGTTTATACCCCCCGGGACAGGGGACTGAAGCTTTCTTT
CASSLYPPGQGTEAFF
>NA|NA|TRBJ1-4|TRBV12-3/TRBV12-4
TGTGCCAGCAGTTTCTGGGGAAGTGAAAAACTGTTTTTT
CASSFWGSEKLFF
>many|NA|TRBJ1-2|TRBV25-1
TGTGCCAGCAGTGAATACGGAACGGACCGTCGGGGCTACACCTTC
CASSEYGTDRRGYTF
>few|TRBD1|TRBJ1-2|TRBV20-1
TGCAGTGCCCCGACAGGGGGCGCGGGATACTATGGCTACACCTTC
CSAPTGGAGYYGYTF
>NA|NA|TRBJ2-7|TRBV7-9
TGTGCCAGCAGCTCCACGGATGGGCAGTACTTC
CASSSTDGQYF
>NA|NA|TRBJ2-3|TRBV7-9
TGTGCCAGCAGGCCAAGCACAGATACGCAGTATTTT
CASRPSTDTQYF
>many|NA|TRBJ1-1|TRBV7-8
TGTGCCAGCAGCTTAGGGTGGAGGGAGGACACTGAAGCTTTCTTT
CASSLGWREDTEAFF
>many|NA|TRBJ1-1|TRBV28
TGTGCCAGCAGTTCTACACCGAACACTGAAGCTTTCTTT
CASSSTPNTEAFF
>medium-sized|TRBD1|TRBJ1-5|TRBV7-2
TGTGCCAGCAGCTCAGACGGACAGGGCATAACGCGGCCCCAGCATTTT
CASSSDGQGITRPQHF
>many|TRBD1|TRBJ1-5|TRBV28
TGTGCCAGCAGTTCTACCCAGGGGGTCAATCAGCCCCAGCATTTT
CASSSTQGVNQPQHF
>many|NA|TRBJ2-7|TRBV28
TGTGCCAGCGGGCAGGGGTTCTACGAGCAGTACTTC
CASGQGFYEQYF
>many|TRBD1|TRBJ1-1|TRBV14
TGTGCCAGCAGAGGACAGGGTTTCGCTGAAGCTTTCTTT
CASRGQGFAEAFF
>many|TRBD1|TRBJ2-7|TRBV7-6
TGTGCCAGCAGCCGTCCCCGGGACAGCAGCTCCTACGAGCAGTACTTC
CASSRPRDSSSYEQYF
>few|NA|TRBJ1-2|TRBV28
TGTGCCAGCAGTTTACCGGACAGTTTCTATGGCTACACCTTC
CASSLPDSFYGYTF
>many|TRBD2|TRBJ2-4|TRBV19
TGTGCCAGTAAGTCAGCGGGGGCGGCCAAAAACATTCAGTACTTC
CASKSAGAAKNIQYF
>many|NA|TRBJ2-2|TRBV10-3
TGTGCCATCAGTGAGCGGGACTCCGGGGAGCTGTTTTTT
CAISERDSGELFF
>many|TRBD2|TRBJ2-1|TRBV7-2
TGTGCCAGCAGCTTAGTGGGTAGCGGGGGAAGGGTGCAGTTCTTC
CASSLVGSGGRVQFF
>once|NA|TRBJ2-3|TRBV29-1
TGCAGCGCGTCCGGGACTCGCACAGATACGCAGTATTTT
CSASGTRTDTQYF
>many|NA|TRBJ2-7|TRBV12-3/TRBV12-4
TGTGCCAGCAGTCCAGGACCAGGGCTCGAGCAGTACTTC
CASSPGPGLEQYF
>few|NA|TRBJ1-1|TRBV18
TGTGCCAGCTCAAATCCGGGCACTGAAGCTTTCTTT
CASSNPGTEAFF
>few|TRBD1|TRBJ2-1|TRBV29-1
TGCAGCGGCGGACAGGCTCTGGGGAACAATGAGCAGTTCTTC
CSGGQALGNNEQFF